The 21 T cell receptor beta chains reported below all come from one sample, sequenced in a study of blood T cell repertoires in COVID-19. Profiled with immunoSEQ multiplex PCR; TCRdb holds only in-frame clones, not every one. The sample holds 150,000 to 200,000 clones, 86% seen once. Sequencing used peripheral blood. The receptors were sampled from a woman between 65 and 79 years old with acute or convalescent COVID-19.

DNA for the CDR3: TGTGCCAGCAGCTTTGGTAGCGGATCCTACAATGAGCAGTTCTTC. Protein product: CASSFGSGSYNEQFF. This chain joins TRBV5-6 and TRBJ2-1; D might be TRBD2 (6 bases). The CDR3 runs to 15 residues. The ends were cut back, 2 bases at V and 1 base at J, with 10 bases in the middle. CDR1 is SGHDT and CDR2 is YYEEEE in the germline V gene.

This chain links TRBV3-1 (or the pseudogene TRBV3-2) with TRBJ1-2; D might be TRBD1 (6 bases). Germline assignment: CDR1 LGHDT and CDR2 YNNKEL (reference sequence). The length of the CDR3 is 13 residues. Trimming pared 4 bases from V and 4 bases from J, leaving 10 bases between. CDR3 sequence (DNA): TGTGCCAGCAGCCGGGACACAGGCTATGGCTACACCTTC. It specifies CASSRDTGYGYTF.

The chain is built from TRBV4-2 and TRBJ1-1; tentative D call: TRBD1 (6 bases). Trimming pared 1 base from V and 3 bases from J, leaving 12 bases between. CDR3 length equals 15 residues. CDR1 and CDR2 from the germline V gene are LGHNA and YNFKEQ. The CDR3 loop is CASSQVNRADTEAFF. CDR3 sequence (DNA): TGTGCCAGCAGCCAAGTTAACAGGGCAGACACTGAAGCTTTCTTT.

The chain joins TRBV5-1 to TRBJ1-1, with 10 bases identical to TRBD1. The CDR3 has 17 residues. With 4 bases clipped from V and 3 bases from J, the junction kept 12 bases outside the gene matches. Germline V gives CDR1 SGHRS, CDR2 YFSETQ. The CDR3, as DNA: TGCGCCAGCAGCCCCGGACAGGGGGATAATTCGTACACTGAAGCTTTCTTT. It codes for CASSPGQGDNSYTEAFF.

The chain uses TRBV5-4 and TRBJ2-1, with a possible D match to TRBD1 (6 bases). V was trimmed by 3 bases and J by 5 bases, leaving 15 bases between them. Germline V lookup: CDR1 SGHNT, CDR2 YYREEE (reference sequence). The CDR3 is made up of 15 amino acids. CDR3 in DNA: TGTGCCAGCAGCTCCGCCGGGACACCTAACAATGAGCAGTTCTTC. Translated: CASSSAGTPNNEQFF.

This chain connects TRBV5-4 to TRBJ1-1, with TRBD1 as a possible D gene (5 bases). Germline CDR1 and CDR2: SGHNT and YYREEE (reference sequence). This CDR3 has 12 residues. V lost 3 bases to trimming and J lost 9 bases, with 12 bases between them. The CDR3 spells CASSSWGAQAFF. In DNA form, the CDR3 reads TGTGCCAGCAGCTCCTGGGGCGCGCAAGCTTTCTTT.

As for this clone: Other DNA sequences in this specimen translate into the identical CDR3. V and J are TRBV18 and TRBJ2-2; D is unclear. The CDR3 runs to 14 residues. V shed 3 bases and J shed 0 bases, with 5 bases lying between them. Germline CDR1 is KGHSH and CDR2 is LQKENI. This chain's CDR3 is CASSPSANTGELFF. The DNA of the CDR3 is TGTGCCAGCTCACCCTCAGCGAACACCGGGGAGCTGTTTTTT.

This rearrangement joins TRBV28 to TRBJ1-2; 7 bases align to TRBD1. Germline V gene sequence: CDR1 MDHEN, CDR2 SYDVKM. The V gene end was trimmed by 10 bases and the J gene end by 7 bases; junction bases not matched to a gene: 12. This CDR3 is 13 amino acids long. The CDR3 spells CAITSGGVSGYTF. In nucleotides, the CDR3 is TGTGCCATCACCTCAGGGGGAGTTAGTGGCTACACCTTC.

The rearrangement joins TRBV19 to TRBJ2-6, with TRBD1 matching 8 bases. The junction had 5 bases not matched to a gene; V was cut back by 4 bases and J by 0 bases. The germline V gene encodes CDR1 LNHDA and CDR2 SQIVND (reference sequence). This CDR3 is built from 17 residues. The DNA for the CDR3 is TGTGCCAGTAGTAGGACAGGGAGAGGCTCTGGGGCCAACGTCCTGACTTTC. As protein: CASSRTGRGSGANVLTF.

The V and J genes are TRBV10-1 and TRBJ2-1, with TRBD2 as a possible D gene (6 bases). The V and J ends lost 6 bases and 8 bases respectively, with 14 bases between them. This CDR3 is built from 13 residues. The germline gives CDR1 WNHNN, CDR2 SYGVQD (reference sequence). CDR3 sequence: CASSRELDDEQFF. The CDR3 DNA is TGCGCCAGCAGCCGGGAGCTCGACGATGAGCAGTTCTTC.

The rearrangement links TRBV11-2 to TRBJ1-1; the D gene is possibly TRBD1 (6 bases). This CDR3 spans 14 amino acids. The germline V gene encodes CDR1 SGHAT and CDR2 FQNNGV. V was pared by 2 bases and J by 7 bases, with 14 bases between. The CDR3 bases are TGTGCCAGCAGCTTATGGGAACAGGGACGTGAAGCTTTCTTT. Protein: CASSLWEQGREAFF.

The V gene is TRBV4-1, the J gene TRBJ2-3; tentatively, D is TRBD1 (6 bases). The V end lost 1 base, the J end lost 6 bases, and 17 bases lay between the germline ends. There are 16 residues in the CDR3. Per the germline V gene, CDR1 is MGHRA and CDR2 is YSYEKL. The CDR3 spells CASSQVRGQGRDTQYF. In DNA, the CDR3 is TGCGCCAGCAGCCAAGTAAGAGGTCAGGGGCGGGATACGCAGTATTTT.

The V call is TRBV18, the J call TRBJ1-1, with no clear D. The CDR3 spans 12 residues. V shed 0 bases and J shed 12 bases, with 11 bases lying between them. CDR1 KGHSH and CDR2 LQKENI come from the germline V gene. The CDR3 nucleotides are TGTGCCAGCTCACCACCGGAAAGAGGGTCTTTCTTT. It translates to CASSPPERGSFF.

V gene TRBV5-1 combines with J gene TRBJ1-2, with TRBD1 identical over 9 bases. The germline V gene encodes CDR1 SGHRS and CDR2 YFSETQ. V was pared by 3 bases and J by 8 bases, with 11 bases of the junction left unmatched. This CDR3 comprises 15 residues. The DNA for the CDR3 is TGCGCCAGCAGCTCCGGACAGGGGAGCGTATCGGGCTACACCTTC. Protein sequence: CASSSGQGSVSGYTF.

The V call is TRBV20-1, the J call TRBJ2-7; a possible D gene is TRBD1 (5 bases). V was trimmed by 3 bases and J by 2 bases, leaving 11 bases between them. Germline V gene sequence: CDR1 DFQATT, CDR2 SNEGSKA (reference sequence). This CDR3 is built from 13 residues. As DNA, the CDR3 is TGCAGTGCTAGTTACGGACAACCCTACGAGCAGTACTTC. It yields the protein CSASYGQPYEQYF.

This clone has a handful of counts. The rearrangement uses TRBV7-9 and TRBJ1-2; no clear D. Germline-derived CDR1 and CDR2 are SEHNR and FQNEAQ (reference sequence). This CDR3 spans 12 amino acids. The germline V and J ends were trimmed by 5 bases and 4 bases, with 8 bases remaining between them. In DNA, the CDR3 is TGTGCCAGCAGCCTGGAGTTCTATGGCTACACCTTC. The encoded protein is CASSLEFYGYTF.

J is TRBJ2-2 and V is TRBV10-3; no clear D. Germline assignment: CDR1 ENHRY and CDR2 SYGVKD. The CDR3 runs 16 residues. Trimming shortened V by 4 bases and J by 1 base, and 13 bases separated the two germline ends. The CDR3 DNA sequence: TGTGCCATCAGTGGTAGGCCAGAGGAGAACACCGGGGAGCTGTTTTTT. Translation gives CAISGRPEENTGELFF.

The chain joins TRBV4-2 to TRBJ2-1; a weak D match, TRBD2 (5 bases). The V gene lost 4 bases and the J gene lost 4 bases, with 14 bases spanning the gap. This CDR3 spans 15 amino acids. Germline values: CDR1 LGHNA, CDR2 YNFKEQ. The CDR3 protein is CASSRGPRGYNEQFF. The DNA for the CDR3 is TGTGCCAGCAGCCGCGGCCCCCGGGGTTACAATGAGCAGTTCTTC.

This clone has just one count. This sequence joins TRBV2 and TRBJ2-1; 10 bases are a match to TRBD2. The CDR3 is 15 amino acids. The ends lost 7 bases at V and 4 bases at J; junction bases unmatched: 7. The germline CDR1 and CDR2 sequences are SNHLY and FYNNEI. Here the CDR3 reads CASTPRTSGYNEQFF. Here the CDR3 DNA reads TGTGCCAGCACCCCTCGGACTAGCGGATACAATGAGCAGTTCTTC.

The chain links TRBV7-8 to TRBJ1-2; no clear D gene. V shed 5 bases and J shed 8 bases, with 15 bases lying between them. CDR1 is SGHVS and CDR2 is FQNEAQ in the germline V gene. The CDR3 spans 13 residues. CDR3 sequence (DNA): TGTGCCAGCAGCCCGCGGGCCTTCCAGGGCTACACCTTC. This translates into CASSPRAFQGYTF.

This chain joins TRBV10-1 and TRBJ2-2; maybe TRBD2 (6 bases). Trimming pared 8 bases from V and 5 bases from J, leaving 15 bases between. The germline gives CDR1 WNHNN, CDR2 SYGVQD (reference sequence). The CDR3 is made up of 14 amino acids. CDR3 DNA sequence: TGCGCCAGCGGCGGGGTCCTGGGGACCGGGGAGCTGTTTTTT. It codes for CASGGVLGTGELFF.